The rows below give T cell receptor beta chains drawn from one sample of a study of cytotoxic CD8 clonotypes in ibrutinib-treated CLL. TCRdb keeps only in-frame clones here, not all; method: immunoSEQ multiplex PCR. The sample yields around 130,000 clones, less than 90% seen once. Sequencing used PBMCs, obtained after 24 months of ibrutinib treatment. Receptors were obtained from a human donor with chronic lymphocytic leukemia. Both conserved end residues are part of each CDR3. A D gene is named only where the DNA matches it firmly.

J	length	D	V	CDR3
TRBJ2-7	13	TRBD1	TRBV12-5	CASGLRQGGEQYF
TRBJ2-2	16	NA	TRBV9	CASSVDGGRNTGELFF
TRBJ1-6	15	TRBD1	TRBV5-6	CASSHRGTGHSPLHF
TRBJ1-3	15	NA	TRBV6-5	CASIQTGSSGNTIYF
TRBJ1-1	10	NA	TRBV20-1	CSASYREAFF
TRBJ1-2	15	TRBD1	TRBV4-3	CASSPFFWTGDGYTF
TRBJ2-2	13	NA	TRBV19	CASRQDYTGELFF
TRBJ2-5	13	NA	TRBV9	CASSVFGQETQYF
TRBJ2-2	16	TRBD1	TRBV19	CASSISDRAGTGELFF
TRBJ1-1	15	NA	TRBV4-1	CASSIGLMGNTEAFF
TRBJ2-5	16	TRBD1	TRBV5-5	CASSLPQTGARETQYF
TRBJ2-5	15	NA	TRBV28	CASSFPRGAQETQYF
TRBJ1-2	13	NA	TRBV7-2	CASSFVAVSGYTF
TRBJ1-6	15	NA	TRBV6-5	CASSYSGSPNSPLHF
TRBJ1-4	13	NA	TRBV5-1	CASSEGLPEKLFF